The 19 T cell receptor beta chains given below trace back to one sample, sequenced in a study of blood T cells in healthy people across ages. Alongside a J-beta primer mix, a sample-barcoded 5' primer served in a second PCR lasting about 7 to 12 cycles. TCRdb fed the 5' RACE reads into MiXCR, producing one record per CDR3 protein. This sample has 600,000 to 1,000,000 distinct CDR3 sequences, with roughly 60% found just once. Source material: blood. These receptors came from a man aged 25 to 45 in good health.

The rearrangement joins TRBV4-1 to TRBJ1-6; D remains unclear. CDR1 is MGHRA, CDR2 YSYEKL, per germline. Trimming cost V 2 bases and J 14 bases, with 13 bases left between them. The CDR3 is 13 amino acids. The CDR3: CASSQSGNPALHF. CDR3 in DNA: TGCGCCAGCAGCCAATCCGGGAATCCGGCCCTCCACTTT.

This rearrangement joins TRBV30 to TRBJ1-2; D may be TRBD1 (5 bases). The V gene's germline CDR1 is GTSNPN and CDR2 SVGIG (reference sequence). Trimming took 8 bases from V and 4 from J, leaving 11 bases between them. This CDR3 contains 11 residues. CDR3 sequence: CAGTKPYGYTF. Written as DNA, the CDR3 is TGTGCCGGGACTAAGCCCTATGGCTACACCTTC.

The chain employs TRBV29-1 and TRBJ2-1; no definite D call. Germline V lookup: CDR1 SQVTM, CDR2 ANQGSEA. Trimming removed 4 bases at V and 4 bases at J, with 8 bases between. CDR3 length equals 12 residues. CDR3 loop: CSVGLEYNEQFF. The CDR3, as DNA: TGCAGCGTTGGGCTGGAGTACAATGAGCAGTTCTTC.

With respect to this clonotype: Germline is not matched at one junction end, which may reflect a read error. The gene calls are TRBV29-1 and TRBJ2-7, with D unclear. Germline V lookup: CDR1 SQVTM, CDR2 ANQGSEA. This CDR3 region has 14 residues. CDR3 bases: TGCAGCGTTGCAAGCCCGCTGAGCTCCTACGAGAAGTACTTC. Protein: CSVASPLSSYEKYF.

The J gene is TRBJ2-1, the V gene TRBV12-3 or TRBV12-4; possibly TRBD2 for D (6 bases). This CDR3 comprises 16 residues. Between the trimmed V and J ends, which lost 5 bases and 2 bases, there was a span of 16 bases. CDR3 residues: CASSPSGTLTYNEQFF. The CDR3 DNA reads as TGTGCCAGCAGTCCGTCCGGGACTCTAACCTACAATGAGCAGTTCTTC.

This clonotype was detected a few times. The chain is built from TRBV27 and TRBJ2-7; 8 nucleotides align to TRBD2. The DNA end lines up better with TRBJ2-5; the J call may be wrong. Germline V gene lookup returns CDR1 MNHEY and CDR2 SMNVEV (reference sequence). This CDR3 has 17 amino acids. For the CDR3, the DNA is TGTGCCAGCAGTACGCCCCGTAGCGGGATGGGGCTAGGGACCCAGTACTTC. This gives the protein CASSTPRSGMGLGTQYF.

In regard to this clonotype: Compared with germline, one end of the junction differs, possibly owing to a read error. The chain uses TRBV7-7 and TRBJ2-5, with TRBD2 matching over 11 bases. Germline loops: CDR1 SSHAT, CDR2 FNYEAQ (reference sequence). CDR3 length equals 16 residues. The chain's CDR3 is CASSPGLADAQETQYF. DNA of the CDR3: TGTGCTAGCAGCCCGGGACTAGCGGATGCTCAAGAGACCCAGTACTTC. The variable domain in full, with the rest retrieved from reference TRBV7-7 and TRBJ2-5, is GAGVSQSPRYKVTKRGQDVTLRCDPISSHATLYWYQQALGQGPEFLTYFNYEAQPDKSGLPSDRFSAERPEGSISTLTIQRTEQRDSAMYRCASSPGLADAQETQYFGPGTRLLVL.

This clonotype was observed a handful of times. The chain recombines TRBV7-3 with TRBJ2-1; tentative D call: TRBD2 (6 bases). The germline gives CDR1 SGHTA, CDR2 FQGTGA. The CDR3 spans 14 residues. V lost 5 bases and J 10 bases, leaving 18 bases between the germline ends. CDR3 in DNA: TGTGCCAGCAGCCCGAGCGGGCTGGGGGAAGAGCAGTTCTTC. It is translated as CASSPSGLGEEQFF.

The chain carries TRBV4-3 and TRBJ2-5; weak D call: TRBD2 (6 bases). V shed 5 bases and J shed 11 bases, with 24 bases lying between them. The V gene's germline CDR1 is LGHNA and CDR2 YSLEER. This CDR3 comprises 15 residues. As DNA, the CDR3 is TGCGCCAGCAGCTTCGGGCGGGGACTCTCCTACGGGCAGTACTTC. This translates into CASSFGRGLSYGQYF.

The CDR3 loop is CASSLGRVALEQFF. The CDR3 coding sequence is TGTGCCAGCAGCTTAGGTAGGGTTGCACTTGAGCAGTTCTTC. V and J are TRBV7-2 and TRBJ2-1; D gene ambiguous. The germline V gene has CDR1 SGHTA and CDR2 FQGNSA. Trimming pared 1 base from V and 9 bases from J, leaving 13 bases between. CDR3 length: 14 residues.

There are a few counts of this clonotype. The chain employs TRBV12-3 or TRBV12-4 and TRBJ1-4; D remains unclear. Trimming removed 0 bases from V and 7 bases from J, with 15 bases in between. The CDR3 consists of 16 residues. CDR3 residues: CASSLAPRNRGEKLFF. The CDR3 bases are TGTGCCAGCAGTTTAGCACCCAGAAATCGGGGTGAAAAACTGTTTTTT.

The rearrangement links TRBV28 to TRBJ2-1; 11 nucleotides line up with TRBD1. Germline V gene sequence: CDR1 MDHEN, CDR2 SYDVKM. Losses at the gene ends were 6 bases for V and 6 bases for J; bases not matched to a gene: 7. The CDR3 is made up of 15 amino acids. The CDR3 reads CASRFRDRGINEQFF. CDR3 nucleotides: TGTGCCAGCAGATTCCGGGACAGGGGGATCAATGAGCAGTTCTTC.

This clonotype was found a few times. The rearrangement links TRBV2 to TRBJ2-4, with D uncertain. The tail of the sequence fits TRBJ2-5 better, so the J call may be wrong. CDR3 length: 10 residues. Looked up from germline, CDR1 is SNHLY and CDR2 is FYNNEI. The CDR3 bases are TGTGCCAGCAGTATGGAGACCCAGTACTTC. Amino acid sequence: CASSMETQYF.

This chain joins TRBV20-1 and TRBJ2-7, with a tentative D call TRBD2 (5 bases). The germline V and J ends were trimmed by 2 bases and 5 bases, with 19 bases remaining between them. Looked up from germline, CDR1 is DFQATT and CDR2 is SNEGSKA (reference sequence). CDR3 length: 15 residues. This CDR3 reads CSARSQRLNSDEQYF. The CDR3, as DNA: TGCAGTGCTAGATCCCAAAGACTAAATAGCGACGAGCAGTACTTC.

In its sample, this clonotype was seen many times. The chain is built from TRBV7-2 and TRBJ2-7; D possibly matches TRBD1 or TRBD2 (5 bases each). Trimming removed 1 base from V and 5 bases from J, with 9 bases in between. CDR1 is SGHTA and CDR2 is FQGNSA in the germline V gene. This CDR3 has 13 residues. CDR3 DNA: TGTGCCAGCAGCTTAGGGCAGGGAGACGAGCAGTACTTC. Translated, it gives CASSLGQGDEQYF.

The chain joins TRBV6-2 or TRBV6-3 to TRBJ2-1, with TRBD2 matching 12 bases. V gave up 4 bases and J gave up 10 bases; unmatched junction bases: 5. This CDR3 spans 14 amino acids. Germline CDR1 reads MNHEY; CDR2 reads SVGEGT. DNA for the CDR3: TGTGCCAGCAGTTTACTAGCGGGAGGACCGGAGCAGTTCTTC. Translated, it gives CASSLLAGGPEQFF.

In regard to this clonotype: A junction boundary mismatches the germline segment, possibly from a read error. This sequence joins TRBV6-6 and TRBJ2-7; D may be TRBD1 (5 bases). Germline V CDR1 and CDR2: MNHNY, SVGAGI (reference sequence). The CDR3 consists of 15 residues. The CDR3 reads CAGSNAAGQPYEQYF. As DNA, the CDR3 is TGTGCCGGCAGTAACGCGGCAGGGCAACCGTACGAGCAGTACTTC.

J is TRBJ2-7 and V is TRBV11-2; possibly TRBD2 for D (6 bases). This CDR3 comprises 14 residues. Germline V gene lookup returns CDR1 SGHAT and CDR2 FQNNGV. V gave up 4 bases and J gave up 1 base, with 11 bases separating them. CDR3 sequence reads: CASSYESGSYEQYF. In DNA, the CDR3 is TGTGCCAGCAGCTACGAAAGCGGGTCCTACGAGCAGTACTTC.

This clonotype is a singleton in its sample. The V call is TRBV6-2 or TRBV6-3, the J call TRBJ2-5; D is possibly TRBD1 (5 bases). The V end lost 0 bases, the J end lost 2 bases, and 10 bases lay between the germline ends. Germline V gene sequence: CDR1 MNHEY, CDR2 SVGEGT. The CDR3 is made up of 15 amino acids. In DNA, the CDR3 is TGTGCCAGCAGTTACTCGGCGACAGAGCAAGAGACCCAGTACTTC. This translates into CASSYSATEQETQYF.